This T cell receptor (beta chain) was identified during a study of identical twins. General observations from the study: Surplus twin overlap in beta out-of-frame sequences was less pronounced.

TCRdb called the 5' RACE reads again in MiXCR, with one record for every CDR3 protein. The table has approximately 670,000 distinct CDR3 sequences, approximately 6.1% seen once. Germline V lookup: CDR1 MDHEN, CDR2 SYDVKM. This CDR3 contains 17 residues. The J segment lost 4 bases and the V segment lost 6 bases, leaving 14 bases of the junction unmatched. Comment on this clonotype: Its target is unknown.

This sequence originates from a man younger than 30 in good health. This rearrangement joins TRBV28 to TRBJ2-3, with TRBD1 matching 9 bases. The sample consisted of naive T cells sorted from blood. The CDR3 bases are TGTGCCAGCAGAGAACCCGATCCGGGACAGGGTGCAGATACGCAGTATTTT. Translated: CASREPDPGQGADTQYF. Filled out from reference TRBV28 and TRBJ2-3, the complete variable domain reads DVKVTQSSRYLVKRTGEKVFLECVQDMDHENMFWYRQDPGLGLRLIYFSYDVKMKEKGDIPEGYSVSREKKERFSLILESASTNQTSMYLCASREPDPGQGADTQYFGPGTRLTVL.